The 32 T cell receptor beta chains given below trace back to one sample, sequenced in a study of CD8+CD57+ T cells in acquired aplastic anemia. Whoever was chosen for sequencing had shown CD8+CD57+ cell expansion by flow cytometry. Genomic DNA constituted the template upon which TCR beta VDJ and CDR3 profiling was performed. TCRdb redid the calling of the reads with MiXCR, one entry per CDR3 protein. The repertoire holds roughly 290,000 distinct CDR3 sequences, with approximately 57% as singletons. Sequenced: sorted CD4+, CD8+, or CD8+CD57+ T cells (not recorded which) from PBMCs. The source is a human donor with aplastic anemia.

The chain joins TRBV29-1 to TRBJ1-1; D is unresolved. The germline V and J ends were trimmed by 6 bases and 3 bases, with 11 bases remaining between them. Germline V gene data show CDR1 as SQVTM and CDR2 as ANQGSEA. The CDR3 covers 12 residues. The chain's CDR3 is CSVRQSDTEAFF. Written as DNA, the CDR3 is TGCAGCGTACGCCAGTCGGACACTGAAGCTTTCTTT.

The table lists this clonotype with many counts. The chain has TRBV5-1 and TRBJ1-2, with D possibly being TRBD1 (5 bases). This CDR3 is 13 amino acids long. Germline V gives CDR1 SGHRS, CDR2 YFSETQ. V was cut by 0 bases and J by 7 bases, with 10 bases left in between. CDR3 sequence reads: CASSLGTGRGYTF. The CDR3 DNA is TGCGCCAGCAGCTTGGGGACGGGACGTGGCTACACCTTC.

The genes are TRBV9 and TRBJ2-1, with D possibly matching TRBD1 (6 bases). CDR1 and CDR2 from the germline V gene are SGDLS and YYNGEE. This CDR3 region has 15 residues. Trimming removed 0 bases at V and 5 bases at J, with 12 bases between. The CDR3 loop reads CASSVVGAGDNEQFF. DNA for the CDR3: TGTGCCAGCAGCGTAGTAGGGGCAGGGGACAATGAGCAGTTCTTC.

The sample holds many counts of this clonotype. The J gene is TRBJ1-1, the V gene TRBV19, with D tentatively TRBD1 (5 bases). Germline lookup yields CDR1 LNHDA and CDR2 SQIVND (reference sequence). V lost 8 bases to trimming and J lost 4 bases, with 14 bases between them. The CDR3 runs to 13 residues. The CDR3 spells CASFRPQGTEAFF. DNA of the CDR3: TGTGCCAGTTTTCGGCCGCAGGGCACTGAAGCTTTCTTT.

The chain couples TRBV10-3 to TRBJ2-1; 11 bases are shared with TRBD2. This CDR3 comprises 15 residues. CDR1 ENHRY and CDR2 SYGVKD come from the germline V gene. Trimming removed 5 bases from V and 8 bases from J; junction bases left unmatched: 8. CDR3 residues: CAISRTSGSPHEQFF. Here the CDR3 DNA reads TGTGCCATCAGTCGAACTAGCGGGAGTCCCCATGAGCAGTTCTTC.

This clonotype was observed many times. V and J are TRBV6-1 and TRBJ1-2; D gene ambiguous. In germline, CDR1 is MNHNS, CDR2 SASEGT. CDR3 length: 15 amino acids. With 3 bases removed from V and 1 base from J, the gap between germline ends came to 12 bases. The CDR3 DNA is TGTGCCAGCAGTGACCGGGGAAGAGATAACTATGGCTACACCTTC. The encoded protein is CASSDRGRDNYGYTF.

On this clonotype: Germline and junction disagree at one end, which may indicate a read error. This chain uses TRBV19 with TRBJ2-7; D is unresolved. The CDR3 extends over 11 amino acids. Looked up from germline, CDR1 is LNHDA and CDR2 is SQIVND (reference sequence). The CDR3 here is CASSKGRLTVF. The DNA for the CDR3 is TGTGCCAGTAGTAAGGGCCGCCTTACAGTCTTC.

Many counts were recorded for this clonotype. V and J are TRBV7-6 and TRBJ1-1; 7 bases agree with TRBD1. V shed 5 bases, J shed 1 base, and the junction held 10 bases outside the gene matches. Germline CDR1 is SGHVS and CDR2 is FNYEAQ. CDR3 length: 16 amino acids. The CDR3 protein is CASSLQEDRANTEAFF. CDR3 DNA sequence: TGTGCCAGCAGCCTACAGGAAGACAGGGCGAACACTGAAGCTTTCTTT.

Ten or more counts support this clonotype. The chain couples TRBV12-3 or TRBV12-4 to TRBJ2-5; TRBD2 might be the D (6 bases). V lost 4 bases to trimming and J lost 2 bases, with 8 bases between them. The CDR3 runs to 13 residues. The CDR3 sequence is CASSYGGQETQYF. Written as DNA, the CDR3 is TGTGCCAGCAGTTACGGGGGACAAGAGACCCAGTACTTC.

Worth noting for this clonotype: Given a much more abundant clone one base away, this may be a read error. The CDR3 does not end in the conserved phenylalanine or tryptophan, so this is likely a read error. V usage is TRBV18 and J usage is TRBJ2-7; D remains ambiguous. The CDR3 contains 13 residues. Per germline, CDR1 KGHSH and CDR2 LQKENI. V was trimmed by 0 bases and J by 4 bases, leaving 7 bases between them. The CDR3 DNA reads as TGTGCCAGCTCACCACCGTCGGTTTACGAGCAGTACTCC. This translates into CASSPPSVYEQYS.

This clonotype has a count of ten or more. The gene calls are TRBV20-1 and TRBJ1-5, with no clear D. There are 13 residues in the CDR3. V was shortened by 2 bases and J by 0 bases, with 5 bases between the two germline ends. Germline lookup yields CDR1 DFQATT and CDR2 SNEGSKA (reference sequence). This chain's CDR3 is CSARLDSNQPQHF. CDR3 in DNA: TGCAGTGCTAGACTGGATAGCAATCAGCCCCAGCATTTT.

This rearrangement joins TRBV4-2 to TRBJ2-3; possible D gene TRBD1, 5 bases. The V gene lost 1 base and the J gene lost 3 bases, with 11 bases spanning the gap. The germline gives CDR1 LGHNA, CDR2 YNFKEQ. This CDR3 has 15 amino acids. The CDR3 DNA sequence: TGTGCCAGCAGCCAAGGTCTAGGGGCTACAGATACGCAGTATTTT. Residues: CASSQGLGATDTQYF.

This clonotype occurred a few times. The junction and the germline gene differ at one end; a read error may be behind it. The rearrangement links TRBV4-1 to TRBJ2-2; 7 positions agree with TRBD1. This CDR3 comprises 17 residues. CDR1 is MGHRA, CDR2 YSYEKL, per germline. The CDR3 spells CASSHRETGLNTGEPFF. CDR3 sequence (DNA): TGCGCCAGCAGCCATCGAGAGACAGGGTTAAACACCGGGGAGCCGTTTTTT.

This sequence joins TRBV2 and TRBJ1-2; no firm D call. Trimming left V 1 base short and J 2 bases short, with 2 bases between. In germline, CDR1 is SNHLY, CDR2 FYNNEI. The CDR3 length is 12 residues. Here the CDR3 reads CASSEDNYGYTF. The CDR3 bases are TGTGCCAGCAGTGAAGACAACTATGGCTACACCTTC. Drawing the rest from reference TRBV2 and TRBJ1-2, the complete variable domain is EPEVTQTPSHQVTQMGQEVILRCVPISNHLYFYWYRQILGQKVEFLVSFYNNEISEKSEIFDDQFSVERPDGSNFTLKIRSTKLEDSAMYFCASSEDNYGYTFGSGTRLTVV.

The chain has TRBV15 and TRBJ2-3; D may be TRBD2 (6 bases). CDR1 and CDR2 (germline): LNHNV, YYDKDF (reference sequence). This CDR3 has 15 amino acids. V was shortened by 3 bases and J by 4 bases, with 14 bases between the two germline ends. This CDR3 reads CATSRSGREADTQYF. CDR3 DNA: TGTGCCACCAGCAGGTCTGGCAGGGAGGCAGATACGCAGTATTTT.

Ten or more counts support this clonotype. The CDR3: CASTGLAGVAQFF. CDR3 nucleotide sequence: TGTGCCAGCACCGGACTAGCGGGAGTGGCACAGTTCTTC. J is TRBJ2-1 and V is TRBV7-8; 13 nucleotides line up with TRBD2. CDR1 SGHVS and CDR2 FQNEAQ come from the germline V gene. The CDR3 length is 13 residues. Unmatched junction bases numbered 7, after V lost 7 bases and J lost 13 bases.

This clonotype was counted ten times or more. V and J are TRBV5-1 and TRBJ2-3; 11 bases align to TRBD1. J gave up 6 bases and V 4 bases, and 7 bases lay outside the gene matches. The CDR3 has 15 residues. Germline CDR1 SGHRS, CDR2 YFSETQ. CDR3 DNA sequence: TGCGCCAGCAGCCATGGACAGGGGGCCCTCGATACGCAGTATTTT. Translating gives CASSHGQGALDTQYF.

V and J are TRBV2 and TRBJ2-7, with 9 bases identical to TRBD1. The CDR3 is made up of 13 amino acids. Germline assignment: CDR1 SNHLY and CDR2 FYNNEI. V was pared by 11 bases and J by 2 bases, with 7 bases of the junction left unmatched. The CDR3 is CAGRRQGAYEQYF. The CDR3 DNA reads as TGTGCCGGCCGGAGACAGGGGGCCTACGAGCAGTACTTC.

This clonotype was detected many times. This sequence joins TRBV15 and TRBJ2-6; 8 nucleotides agree with TRBD2. This CDR3 is 17 amino acids long. V lost 1 base to trimming and J lost 1 base; unmatched junction nucleotides: 3. Germline assignment: CDR1 LNHNV and CDR2 YYDKDF (reference sequence). The CDR3 is CATSRAGGLSGANVLTF. CDR3 nucleotide sequence: TGTGCCACCAGCAGAGCGGGGGGGCTATCTGGGGCCAACGTCCTGACTTTC.

The sample holds a few counts of this clonotype. CDR3 sequence (DNA): TGTGCCAGCAGCTCCTCAAACCGCGGCTATGGCTACACCTTC. This codes for CASSSSNRGYGYTF. The chain joins TRBV7-2 to TRBJ1-2; D unclear. From germline, CDR1 is SGHTA and CDR2 FQGNSA. The CDR3 consists of 14 residues. The V gene lost 4 bases and the J gene lost 4 bases, with 13 bases spanning the gap.

The chain combines TRBV5-1 with TRBJ1-1; a weak D match, TRBD1 (5 bases). Germline CDR1 SGHRS, CDR2 YFSETQ. Trimming took 0 bases from V and 5 from J, leaving 11 bases between them. This CDR3 contains 14 residues. CDR3 region: CASSLGGTWTEAFF. The CDR3 DNA follows: TGCGCCAGCAGCTTGGGAGGGACCTGGACTGAAGCTTTCTTT.

The chain couples TRBV15 to TRBJ1-4; 8 bases match TRBD1. The junction had 8 bases not matched to a gene; V was cut back by 3 bases and J by 14 bases. The CDR3 length is 13 residues. Germline V gene data show CDR1 as LNHNV and CDR2 as YYDKDF (reference sequence). CDR3 DNA: TGTGCCACCAGCAGTTATGGAGACAGGGGTCTGTTTTTT. Protein: CATSSYGDRGLFF.

This clonotype was detected many times. This chain connects TRBV7-3 to TRBJ2-5; TRBD1 agrees at 7 bases. There are 13 residues in the CDR3. The V gene end was trimmed by 5 bases and the J gene end by 3 bases; junction bases not matched to a gene: 3. Germline loops: CDR1 SGHTA, CDR2 FQGTGA. CDR3 sequence reads: CASSRDREETQYF. In nucleotides, the CDR3 is TGTGCCAGCAGCCGGGACAGAGAAGAGACCCAGTACTTC.

This clonotype was detected many times. The chain combines TRBV2 with TRBJ2-7; D is ambiguous. In germline, CDR1 is SNHLY, CDR2 FYNNEI. V lost 8 bases and J 7 bases, leaving 15 bases between the germline ends. The CDR3 sequence is 12 residues long. CDR3 residues: CASHYIPGEQYF. CDR3 coding DNA: TGTGCCAGCCACTACATACCGGGTGAGCAGTACTTC.

The chain uses TRBV7-9 and TRBJ1-6, with D uncertain. The CDR3 has 17 amino acids. CDR1 is SEHNR and CDR2 is FQNEAQ in the germline V gene (reference sequence). V lost 5 bases and J 3 bases, leaving 17 bases between the germline ends. The DNA of the CDR3 is TGTGCCAGCAGCCCCCTCGAGAGGGCAGTCTATAATTCACCCCTCCACTTT. Residues: CASSPLERAVYNSPLHF.

This clonotype appeared many times. The rearrangement joins TRBV29-1 to TRBJ1-1; D uncertain. This CDR3 comprises 12 residues. Per the germline V gene, CDR1 is SQVTM and CDR2 is ANQGSEA. Deletions cut 4 bases from V and 2 bases from J, with 8 bases between. Here the CDR3 DNA reads TGCAGCGTTGGGCAGTATAACACTGAAGCTTTCTTT. Encoded protein: CSVGQYNTEAFF.

This clonotype was picked up many times. The gene calls are TRBV7-3 and TRBJ2-3, with TRBD2 matching over 8 bases. The junction had 5 bases not matched to a gene; V was cut back by 5 bases and J by 4 bases. The germline V gene encodes CDR1 SGHTA and CDR2 FQGTGA. The CDR3 runs 14 residues. Here the CDR3 DNA reads TGTGCCAGCAGCCTTAGCGGGACGGCAGATACGCAGTATTTT. This sequence encodes CASSLSGTADTQYF.

The chain uses TRBV6-6 and TRBJ2-7; maybe TRBD1 (7 bases). V was cut by 6 bases and J by 3 bases, with 15 bases left in between. The germline CDR1 and CDR2 sequences are MNHNY and SVGAGI (reference sequence). This CDR3 has 14 amino acids. The CDR3 here is CASSLGRGDYEQYF. DNA of the CDR3: TGTGCCAGCAGCCTGGGCAGGGGGGACTACGAGCAGTACTTC.

V and J are TRBV20-1 and TRBJ2-7, with TRBD2 matching 8 bases. The CDR3 totals 13 residues. Trimming cost V 0 bases and J 5 bases; bases outside gene matches: 3. Germline lookup yields CDR1 DFQATT and CDR2 SNEGSKA (reference sequence). The CDR3 nucleotides are TGCAGTGCTAGAGAAGGGACTAGTAACGAGCAGTACTTC. Amino acids: CSAREGTSNEQYF.

On this clonotype: The junction shows a germline mismatch at one end, possibly a read error. The J gene is TRBJ2-1, the V gene TRBV25-1; D may be TRBD2 (5 bases). Germline CDR1 is MGHDK and CDR2 is SYGVNS. The CDR3 is made up of 17 amino acids. For the CDR3, the DNA is TGCGCCAGCAGCCAAGAGGGCGGAGGCTCCCTTCGAAATGAGCAGTTCTTC. It encodes CASSQEGGGSLRNEQFF.

The chain recombines TRBV19 with TRBJ2-7, with D hard to call. Germline CDR1 and CDR2: LNHDA and SQIVND (reference sequence). Trimming cost V 3 bases and J 2 bases, with 11 bases left between them. The CDR3 is made up of 14 amino acids. CDR3 sequence: CASSISRSTYEQYF. The CDR3 region has the DNA TGTGCCAGTAGTATTAGCAGATCTACCTACGAGCAGTACTTC.

The chain recombines TRBV5-1 with TRBJ1-6, with D possibly TRBD1 on 5 matching bases. The length of the CDR3 is 16 residues. Germline lookup yields CDR1 SGHRS and CDR2 YFSETQ. Trimming took 4 bases from V and 9 from J, leaving 20 bases between them. CDR3 sequence: CASSPGTAPGGSPLHF. The CDR3 DNA follows: TGCGCCAGCAGCCCCGGGACCGCCCCGGGGGGTTCACCCCTCCACTTT.